This entry is about one T cell receptor (beta chain). These data come from a study of blood T cell repertoires in COVID-19. Study as a whole: PBMCs, B-cell-depleted T cells, or T cells provided the cDNA or gDNA that made up the material.

The CDR3 sequence is 13 residues long. V gave up 6 bases and J gave up 3 bases; unmatched junction bases: 4. Per germline, CDR1 SGHVS and CDR2 FQNEAQ. Clones were read by immunoSEQ multiplex PCR, and TCRdb kept only the in-frame ones, dropping some. The sample lists around 100,000 clones; 75% to 95% were seen once. The material sequenced was peripheral blood. This chain links TRBV7-8 with TRBJ1-2; 7 positions agree with TRBD1. The receptor comes from a human donor in a cohort sampled during active COVID-19. This CDR3 reads CASSFDRDYGYTF. DNA of the CDR3: TGTGCCAGCAGTTTCGACAGGGACTATGGCTACACCTTC. Full variable domain (outside the CDR3, taken from reference TRBV7-8 and TRBJ1-2): GAGVSQSPRYKVAKRGQDVALRCDPISGHVSLFWYQQALGQGPEFLTYFQNEAQLDKSGLPSDRFFAERPEGSVSTLKIQRTQQEDSAVYLCASSFDRDYGYTFGSGTRLTVV.